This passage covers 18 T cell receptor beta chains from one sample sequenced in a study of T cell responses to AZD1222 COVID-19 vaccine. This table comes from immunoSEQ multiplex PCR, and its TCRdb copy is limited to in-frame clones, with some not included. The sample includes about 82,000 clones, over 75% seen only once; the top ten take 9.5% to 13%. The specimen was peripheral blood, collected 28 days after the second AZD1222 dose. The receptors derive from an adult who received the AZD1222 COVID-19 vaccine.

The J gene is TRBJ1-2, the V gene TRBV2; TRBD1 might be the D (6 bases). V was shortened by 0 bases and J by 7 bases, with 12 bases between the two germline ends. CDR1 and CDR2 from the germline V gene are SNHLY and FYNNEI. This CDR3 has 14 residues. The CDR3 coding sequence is TGTGCCAGCAGTGAAGCGGGGGCGTATGGTGGCTACACCTTC. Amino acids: CASSEAGAYGGYTF.

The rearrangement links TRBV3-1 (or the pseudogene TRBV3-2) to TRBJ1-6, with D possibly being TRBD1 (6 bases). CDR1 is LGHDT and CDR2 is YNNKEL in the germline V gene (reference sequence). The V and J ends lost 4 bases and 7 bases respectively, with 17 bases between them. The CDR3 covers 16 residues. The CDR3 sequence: CASSPLGGGRNSPLHF. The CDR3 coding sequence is TGTGCCAGCAGCCCCCTGGGGGGCGGGAGAAATTCACCCCTCCACTTT.

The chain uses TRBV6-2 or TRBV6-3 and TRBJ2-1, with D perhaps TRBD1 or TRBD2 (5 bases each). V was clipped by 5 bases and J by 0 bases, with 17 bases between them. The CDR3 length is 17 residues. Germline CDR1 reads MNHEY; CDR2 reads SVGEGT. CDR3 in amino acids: CASSGTPRWGSYNEQFF. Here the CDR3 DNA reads TGTGCCAGCAGTGGGACGCCTCGCTGGGGCTCCTACAATGAGCAGTTCTTC.

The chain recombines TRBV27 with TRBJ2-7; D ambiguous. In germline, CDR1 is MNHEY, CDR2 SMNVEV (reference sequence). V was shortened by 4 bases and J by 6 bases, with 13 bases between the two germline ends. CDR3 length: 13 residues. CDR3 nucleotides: TGTGCCAGCAGTTCCCCAACCTCCGGCGAGCAGTACGTC. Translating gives CASSSPTSGEQYV.

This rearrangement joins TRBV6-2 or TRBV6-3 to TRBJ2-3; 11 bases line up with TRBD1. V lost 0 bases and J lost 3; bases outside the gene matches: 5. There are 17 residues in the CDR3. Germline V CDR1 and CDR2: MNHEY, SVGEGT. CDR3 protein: CASSYSGQGAFTDTQYF. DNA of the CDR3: TGTGCCAGCAGTTACTCAGGACAGGGGGCTTTTACAGATACGCAGTATTTT.

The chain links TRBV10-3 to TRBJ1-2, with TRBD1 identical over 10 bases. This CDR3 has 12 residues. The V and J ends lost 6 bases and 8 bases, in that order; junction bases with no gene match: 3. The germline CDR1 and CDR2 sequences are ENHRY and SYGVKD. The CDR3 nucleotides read TGTGCCATCAGCGGGACAGGGGCCGGCTACACCTTC. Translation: CAISGTGAGYTF.

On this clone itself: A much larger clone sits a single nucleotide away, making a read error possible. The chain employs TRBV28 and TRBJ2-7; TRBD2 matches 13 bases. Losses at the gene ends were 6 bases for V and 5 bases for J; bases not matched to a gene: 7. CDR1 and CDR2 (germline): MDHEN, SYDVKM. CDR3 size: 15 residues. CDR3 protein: CASSQGTSGTDEQYF. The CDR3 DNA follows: TGTGCCAGCAGCCAGGGGACTAGCGGGACGGACGAGCAGTACTTC. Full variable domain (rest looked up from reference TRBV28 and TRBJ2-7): DVKVTQSSRYLVKRTGEKVFLECVQDMDHENMFWYRQDPGLGLRLIYFSYDVKMKEKGDIPEGYSVSREKKERFSLILESASTNQTSMYLCASSQGTSGTDEQYFGPGTRLTVT.

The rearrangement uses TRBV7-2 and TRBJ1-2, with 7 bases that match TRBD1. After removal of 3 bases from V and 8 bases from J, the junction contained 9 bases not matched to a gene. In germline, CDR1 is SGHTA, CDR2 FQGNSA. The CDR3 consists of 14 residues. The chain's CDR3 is CASSFRDSFSGYTF. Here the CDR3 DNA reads TGTGCCAGCAGCTTTAGGGACAGCTTTAGCGGCTACACCTTC.

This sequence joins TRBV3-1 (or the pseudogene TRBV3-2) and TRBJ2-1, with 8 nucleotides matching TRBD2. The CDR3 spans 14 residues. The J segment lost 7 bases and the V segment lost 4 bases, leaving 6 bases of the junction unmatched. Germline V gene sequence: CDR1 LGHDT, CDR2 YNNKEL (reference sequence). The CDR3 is CASSPREGQNEQFF. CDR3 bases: TGTGCCAGCAGCCCACGGGAGGGCCAGAATGAGCAGTTCTTC.

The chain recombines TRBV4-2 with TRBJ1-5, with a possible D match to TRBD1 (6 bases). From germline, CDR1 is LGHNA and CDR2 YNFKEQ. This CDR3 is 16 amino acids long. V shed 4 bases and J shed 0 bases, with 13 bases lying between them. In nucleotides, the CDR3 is TGTGCCAGCAGCCCTGGACAGTTCTATAGCAATCAGCCCCAGCATTTT. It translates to CASSPGQFYSNQPQHF.

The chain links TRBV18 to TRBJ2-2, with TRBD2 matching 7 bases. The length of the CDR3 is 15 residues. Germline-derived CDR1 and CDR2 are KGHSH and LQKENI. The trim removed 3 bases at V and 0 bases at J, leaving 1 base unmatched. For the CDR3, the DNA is TGTGCCAGCTCACCCGGACTAGCGAACACCGGGGAGCTGTTTTTT. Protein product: CASSPGLANTGELFF. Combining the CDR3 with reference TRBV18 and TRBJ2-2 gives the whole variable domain NAGVMQNPRHLVRRRGQEARLRCSPMKGHSHVYWYRQLPEEGLKFMVYLQKENIIDESGMPKERFSAEFPKEGPSILRIQQVVRGDSAAYFCASSPGLANTGELFFGEGSRLTVL.

Here the CDR3 reads CASSLLGGGSLAEKLFF. CDR3 sequence (DNA): TGTGCCAGCAGTCTCTTGGGGGGCGGGTCGTTGGCAGAAAAACTGTTTTTT. J is TRBJ1-4 and V is TRBV5-6, with D perhaps matching TRBD1 (6 bases). This CDR3 region has 17 residues. Germline CDR1 is SGHDT and CDR2 is YYEEEE. V shed 5 bases and J shed 8 bases, with 25 bases lying between them.

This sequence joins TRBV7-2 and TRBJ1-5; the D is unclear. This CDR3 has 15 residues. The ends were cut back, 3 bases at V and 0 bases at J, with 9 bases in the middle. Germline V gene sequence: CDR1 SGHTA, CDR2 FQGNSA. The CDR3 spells CASSFKSVSNQPQHF. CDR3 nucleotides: TGTGCCAGCAGCTTCAAGTCGGTTAGCAATCAGCCCCAGCATTTT.

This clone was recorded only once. The CDR3 bases are TGCAGTGCTGAAAGAAGGACTGAAGCTTTCTTT. Its translation: CSAERRTEAFF. The chain employs TRBV20-1 and TRBJ1-1; no clear D. Trimming removed 5 bases at V and 5 bases at J, with 9 bases between. This CDR3 has 11 amino acids. CDR1 and CDR2 from the germline V gene are DFQATT and SNEGSKA (reference sequence).

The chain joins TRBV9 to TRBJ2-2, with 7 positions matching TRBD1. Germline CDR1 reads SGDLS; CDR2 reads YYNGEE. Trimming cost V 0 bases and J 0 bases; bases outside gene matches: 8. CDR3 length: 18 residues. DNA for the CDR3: TGTGCCAGCAGCGTAGCTACGGCAGGGGGAGCGAACACCGGGGAGCTGTTTTTT. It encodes CASSVATAGGANTGELFF.

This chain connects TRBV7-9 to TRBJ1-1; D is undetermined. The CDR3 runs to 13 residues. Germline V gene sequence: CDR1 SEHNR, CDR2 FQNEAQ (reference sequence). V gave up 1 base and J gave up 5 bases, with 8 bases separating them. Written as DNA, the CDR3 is TGTGCCAGCAGCTTAGAGGATCCTACTGAAGCTTTCTTT. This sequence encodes CASSLEDPTEAFF.

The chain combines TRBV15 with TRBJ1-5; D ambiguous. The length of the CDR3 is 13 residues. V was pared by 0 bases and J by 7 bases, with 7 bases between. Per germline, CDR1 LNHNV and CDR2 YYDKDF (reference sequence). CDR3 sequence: CATSREFGQPQHF. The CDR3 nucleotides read TGTGCCACCAGCAGAGAGTTTGGGCAGCCCCAGCATTTT. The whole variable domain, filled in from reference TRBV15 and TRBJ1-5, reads DAMVIQNPRYQVTQFGKPVTLSCSQTLNHNVMYWYQQKSSQAPKLLFHYYDKDFNNEADTPDNFQSRRPNTSFCFLDIRSPGLGDTAMYLCATSREFGQPQHFGDGTRLSIL.

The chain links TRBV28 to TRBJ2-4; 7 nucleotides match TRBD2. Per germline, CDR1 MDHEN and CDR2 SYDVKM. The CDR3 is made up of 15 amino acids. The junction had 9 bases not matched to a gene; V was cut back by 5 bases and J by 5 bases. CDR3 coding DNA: TGTGCCAGCAGTCTACAACGGGCGGGGGAAAACATTCAGTACTTC. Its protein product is CASSLQRAGENIQYF.